Listed below are T cell receptor beta chains from one sample, sequenced in a study of blood T cell repertoires in COVID-19. Measured with immunoSEQ multiplex PCR; TCRdb has only the in-frame clones, and not every one. The top ten clones hold around 4.7% of a sample with some 110,000 clones, roughly 85% of them seen once. The specimen sequenced was peripheral blood. All receptors come from a man aged 35-49 years with acute or convalescent COVID-19. CDR3s leave out the opening cysteine and the closing phenylalanine or tryptophan. Each record gives: V gene, J gene, CDR3 protein.

>TRBV7-2|TRBJ1-2
ASSLARQGYNGYT
>TRBV27|TRBJ2-2
ASSSREGNTGELF
>TRBV4-1|TRBJ1-1
ASSHSGLEVF
>TRBV5-1|TRBJ1-2
ASSPRDRTSNYGYT
>TRBV6-5|TRBJ2-2
ASSKTLGELF
>TRBV12-3/TRBV12-4|TRBJ2-2
ASSPRLTGELF
>TRBV30|TRBJ1-1
AWSLGGPEAF
>TRBV19|TRBJ2-3
ASSSDRTDTQY
>TRBV6-6|TRBJ1-3
ASSYSRDSGNTIY
>TRBV12-3/TRBV12-4|TRBJ2-5
ASSLFAEETQY
>TRBV5-1|TRBJ2-7
ASSLGGSNYEQY
>TRBV5-4|TRBJ2-3
ASSLVAGGNTDTQY
>TRBV3-1/TRBV3-2|TRBJ1-4
ASRRTVGRGNEKLF
>TRBV6-5|TRBJ2-3
ASSRGTVGTDTQY
>TRBV30|TRBJ1-5
AWSPGQAEQPQH
>TRBV2|TRBJ1-5
ASSPRQGNQPQH
>TRBV21-1|TRBJ2-7
ASSKGGATGGD
>TRBV12-3/TRBV12-4|TRBJ2-5
ASSLRVQETQY
>TRBV5-1|TRBJ1-2
ASRRTGARGYT
>TRBV4-2|TRBJ1-2
ASSQEVTGGGYGYT
>TRBV7-2|TRBJ1-5
ASSPTDRRNSNQPQH
>TRBV9|TRBJ1-1
ASSPGGGQGTEAF
>TRBV29-1|TRBJ2-1
SVEGTSGRPRDYNEQF
>TRBV4-1|TRBJ1-1
ASSQPPGQGVAAF
>TRBV5-8|TRBJ1-2
ASRPGTGGVGWGGYT
>TRBV20-1|TRBJ1-1
SARGGTEAF
>TRBV29-1|TRBJ2-4
SVDRQGIQY
>TRBV30|TRBJ2-4
AWSKQGVIHIQY
>TRBV19|TRBJ1-3
ASSIAGHSGNTIY
>TRBV30|TRBJ1-5
ATGQGSGQPQH
>TRBV29-1|TRBJ2-5
SVASRAGSQY
>TRBV12-3/TRBV12-4|TRBJ1-4
ASSLREKLF
>TRBV4-2|TRBJ2-2
ASSQGRQTGELF
>TRBV4-3|TRBJ2-1
ASSQTTPAGGEQF
>TRBV13|TRBJ2-7
ASSLGGQGALEQY
>TRBV30|TRBJ1-5
AWSAGQSNQPQH
>TRBV6-1|TRBJ1-1
ASSEGSGTEAF
>TRBV7-2|TRBJ2-5
ASSTGTVGTQY
>TRBV2|TRBJ2-5
ASSVQGDKTQY
>TRBV19|TRBJ1-5
ASSIQGMLHQPQH
>TRBV29-1|TRBJ1-6
SVGEGRGSPLH
>TRBV9|TRBJ2-5
ASSVSGTGLGETQY
>TRBV10-2|TRBJ1-1
ASRQGVKTEAF
>TRBV5-1|TRBJ1-1
ASTPMAGTENTEAF
>TRBV3-1/TRBV3-2|TRBJ1-2
ASSQASYGYT
>TRBV18|TRBJ1-3
ASSAKTGSSGNTIY
>TRBV5-1|TRBJ1-2
ASSQWDYDRDYGYT
>TRBV19|TRBJ1-5
ASSATVGSNQPQH
>TRBV19|TRBJ2-5
ASRQGTGGSETQY
>TRBV2|TRBJ1-2
ASSEGSRDGYT
>TRBV11-2|TRBJ1-1
ASSRDSPNTEAF
>TRBV5-1|TRBJ2-7
ASSLAVDSSYEQY
>TRBV5-8|TRBJ2-5
ASSLSGGNQETQY
>TRBV2|TRBJ2-7
ASRRQGSDYEQY
>TRBV7-6|TRBJ2-1
ASSLADRSWSNEQF